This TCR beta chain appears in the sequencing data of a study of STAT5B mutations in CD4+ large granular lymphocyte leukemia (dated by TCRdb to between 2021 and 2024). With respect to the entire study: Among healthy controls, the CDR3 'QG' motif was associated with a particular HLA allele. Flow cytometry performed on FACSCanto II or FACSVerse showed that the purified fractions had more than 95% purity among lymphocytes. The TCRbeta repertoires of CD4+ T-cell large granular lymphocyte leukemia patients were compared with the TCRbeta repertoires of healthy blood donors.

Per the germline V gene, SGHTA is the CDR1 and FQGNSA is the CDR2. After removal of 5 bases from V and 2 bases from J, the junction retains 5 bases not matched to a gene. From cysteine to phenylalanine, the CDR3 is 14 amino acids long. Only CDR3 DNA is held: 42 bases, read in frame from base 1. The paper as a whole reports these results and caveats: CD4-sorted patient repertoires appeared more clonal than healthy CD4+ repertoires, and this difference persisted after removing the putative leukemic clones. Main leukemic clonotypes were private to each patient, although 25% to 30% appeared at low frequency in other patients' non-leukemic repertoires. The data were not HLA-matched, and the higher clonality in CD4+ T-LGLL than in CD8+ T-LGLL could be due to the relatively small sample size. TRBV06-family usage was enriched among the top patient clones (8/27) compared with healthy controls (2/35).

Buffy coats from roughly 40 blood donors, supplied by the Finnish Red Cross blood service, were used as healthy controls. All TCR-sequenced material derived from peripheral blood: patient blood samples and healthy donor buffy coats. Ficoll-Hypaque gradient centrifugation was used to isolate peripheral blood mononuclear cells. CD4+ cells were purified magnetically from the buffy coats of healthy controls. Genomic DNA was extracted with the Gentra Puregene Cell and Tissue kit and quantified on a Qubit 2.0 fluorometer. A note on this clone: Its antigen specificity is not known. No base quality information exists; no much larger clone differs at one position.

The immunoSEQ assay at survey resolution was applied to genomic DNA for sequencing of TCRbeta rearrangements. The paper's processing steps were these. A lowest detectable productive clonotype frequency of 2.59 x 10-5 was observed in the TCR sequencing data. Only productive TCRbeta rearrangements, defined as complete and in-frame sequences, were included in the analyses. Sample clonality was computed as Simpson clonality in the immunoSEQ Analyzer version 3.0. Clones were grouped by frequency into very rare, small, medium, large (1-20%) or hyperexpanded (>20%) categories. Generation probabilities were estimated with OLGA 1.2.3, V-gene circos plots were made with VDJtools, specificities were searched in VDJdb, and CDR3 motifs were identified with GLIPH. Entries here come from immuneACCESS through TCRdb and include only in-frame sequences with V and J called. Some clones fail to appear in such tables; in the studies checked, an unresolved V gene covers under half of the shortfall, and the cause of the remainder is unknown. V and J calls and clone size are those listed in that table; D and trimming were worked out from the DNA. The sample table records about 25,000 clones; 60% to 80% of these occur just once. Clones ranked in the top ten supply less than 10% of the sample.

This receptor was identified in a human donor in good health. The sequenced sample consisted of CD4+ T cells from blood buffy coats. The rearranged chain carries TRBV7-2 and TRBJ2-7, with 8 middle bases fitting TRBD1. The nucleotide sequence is TGTGCCAGCAGCCGATGGACAGGGACCTACGAGCAGTACTTC. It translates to CASSRWTGTYEQYF.